A selection of T cell receptor beta chains follows, all from one sample in a study of CD8+CD57+ T cells in acquired aplastic anemia. One entry per CDR3 protein results from TCRdb running MiXCR on the reads. The repertoire holds some 220,000 distinct CDR3 sequences, with around 32% as singletons. Sequencing was carried out using sorted CD4+, CD8+, or CD8+CD57+ T cells (not recorded which) from PBMCs. These receptors were obtained from a human donor in good health, serving as a control. Each CDR3 is given with its conserved first and last residue. The D gene is left open where the match is weak. Part of the rows lack a size; the others show once, few, many or a class for expanded clones.

>many|TRBD1|TRBV19|TRBJ1-2
CASSSTGGSYGYTF
TGTGCCAGTAGTAGTACAGGGGGCAGCTATGGCTACACCTTC
>NA|TRBD1|TRBV5-4|TRBJ1-1
CASSLRAPGQENTEAFF
TGTGCCAGCAGCCTAAGAGCACCGGGACAGGAGAACACTGAAGCTTTCTTT
>few|NA|TRBV11-2|TRBJ2-3
CASSRTPGTDTQYF
TGTGCCAGCAGCCGGACACCTGGCACAGATACGCAGTATTTT
>few|TRBD2|TRBV4-1|TRBJ2-1
CASSPGLAGRDEQFF
TGCGCCAGCAGCCCGGGACTAGCGGGTCGGGATGAGCAGTTCTTC
>many|NA|TRBV25-1|TRBJ1-4
CASSDTLGTPKAGGEKLFF
TGTGCCAGCAGTGATACGTTAGGGACACCGAAGGCGGGGGGTGAAAAACTGTTTTTT
>NA|TRBD2|TRBV20-1|TRBJ2-1
CSARDKSSGGNEQFF
TGCAGTGCTAGAGATAAGTCTAGCGGGGGAAATGAGCAGTTCTTC
>NA|NA|TRBV29-1|TRBJ1-2
CSVEDLVAVANYGYTF
TGCAGCGTTGAAGATCTAGTGGCGGTAGCTAACTATGGCTACACCTTC
>many|NA|TRBV2|TRBJ2-2
CASSGLYPNTGELFF
TGTGCCAGCAGTGGTTTATACCCGAACACCGGGGAGCTGTTTTTT
>many|NA|TRBV25-1|TRBJ1-1
CASSDLGRGNTEAFF
TGTGCCAGCAGTGATCTCGGACGGGGGAACACTGAAGCTTTCTTT
>NA|NA|TRBV6-2/TRBV6-3|TRBJ1-5
CASSRPGYSNQPQHF
TGTGCCAGCAGTCGCCCAGGCTATAGCAATCAGCCCCAGCATTTT
>NA|NA|TRBV18|TRBJ2-7
CASSPSIGEQYF
TGTGCCAGCTCACCCTCAATCGGCGAGCAGTACTTC
>many|NA|TRBV4-2|TRBJ2-7
CASSQETGDEQYF
TGTGCCAGCAGCCAAGAAACCGGCGACGAGCAGTACTTC
>many|TRBD2|TRBV20-1|TRBJ2-7
CSANLADEQYF
TGCAGTGCTAACCTAGCGGACGAGCAGTACTTC
>NA|TRBD1|TRBV10-3|TRBJ1-1
CAISGTGTSEAFF
TGTGCCATCAGTGGGACAGGGACGAGTGAAGCTTTCTTT